The 9 T cell receptor beta chains in this list originate from one sample, sequenced in a study of blood T cell repertoires in COVID-19. Some clones are missing from TCRdb's copy, which holds only in-frame ones; the method was immunoSEQ multiplex PCR. The sample lists about 300,000 clones; 65% to 90% were seen once. Sequencing was performed on peripheral blood. Receptor source: a human donor in a cohort sampled during active COVID-19.

The chain has TRBV19 and TRBJ2-1; the match to TRBD2 covers 9 bases. The ends lost 3 bases at V and 7 bases at J; junction bases unmatched: 13. The CDR3 is made up of 17 amino acids. Germline V gene data show CDR1 as LNHDA and CDR2 as SQIVND (reference sequence). Written as DNA, the CDR3 is TGTGCCAGTAGTATTTCCCGCGGGAGGGCCTCGGGAAATGAGCAGTTCTTC. This codes for CASSISRGRASGNEQFF. The complete variable domain, with remaining parts taken from reference TRBV19 and TRBJ2-1, reads DGGITQSPKYLFRKEGQNVTLSCEQNLNHDAMYWYRQDPGQGLRLIYYSQIVNDFQKGDIAEGYSVSREKKESFPLTVTSAQKNPTAFYLCASSISRGRASGNEQFFGPGTRLTVL.

The CDR3 DNA is TGTGCCAGCAGTTTACCCGAGGGGGGGAATCAAGGTGAAGCTTTCTTT. Translation: CASSLPEGGNQGEAFF. The genes are TRBV28 and TRBJ1-1; tentatively, D is TRBD1 (6 bases). CDR3 size: 16 residues. The germline V and J ends were trimmed by 2 bases and 7 bases, with 20 bases remaining between them. Germline V gives CDR1 MDHEN, CDR2 SYDVKM.

CDR3 protein: CASSFGGGARGNQPQHF. For the CDR3, the DNA is TGTGCCAGCAGTTTTGGCGGGGGGGCCCGAGGCAATCAGCCCCAGCATTTT. This sequence joins TRBV27 and TRBJ1-5; weak D call: TRBD1 (6 bases). Germline CDR1 reads MNHEY; CDR2 reads SMNVEV (reference sequence). This CDR3 region has 17 residues. The V end was cut by 3 bases, the J end by 2 bases, with 17 bases between.

The genes are TRBV4-3 and TRBJ2-4, with 7 bases identical to TRBD1. The germline V gene encodes CDR1 LGHNA and CDR2 YSLEER. There are 20 residues in the CDR3. V lost 0 bases, J lost 0 bases, and 14 bases stayed unmatched. The CDR3 nucleotides are TGCGCCAGCAGCCAAGATCTTAGGCAGGGGGTGAATTTAGCCAAAAACATTCAGTACTTC. Translating gives CASSQDLRQGVNLAKNIQYF.

This clone has a handful of counts. The chain joins TRBV5-4 to TRBJ1-6; D may be TRBD1 (5 bases). Germline V gives CDR1 SGHNT, CDR2 YYREEE (reference sequence). The CDR3 extends over 15 amino acids. Trimming took off 1 base at V and 4 bases at J, with 9 bases between the two ends. The CDR3 loop reads CASSLQGGYNSPLHF. In DNA form, the CDR3 reads TGTGCCAGCAGCTTGCAGGGAGGGTATAATTCACCCCTCCACTTT.

The chain recombines TRBV30 with TRBJ2-1, with 9 bases matching TRBD2. With 2 bases clipped from V and 12 bases from J, the junction kept 14 bases outside the gene matches. In germline, CDR1 is GTSNPN, CDR2 SVGIG (reference sequence). The CDR3 length is 15 residues. The CDR3 protein is CAWSKLRLAVSGQFF. DNA of the CDR3: TGTGCCTGGAGTAAATTGAGACTAGCGGTTTCAGGGCAGTTCTTC.

The chain employs TRBV15 and TRBJ2-7; 12 bases align to TRBD2. The CDR3 sequence is 14 residues long. CDR1 LNHNV and CDR2 YYDKDF come from the germline V gene (reference sequence). After removal of 3 bases from V and 5 bases from J, the junction contained 2 bases not matched to a gene. CDR3 residues: CATSRTSGSHEQYF. CDR3 in DNA: TGTGCCACCAGCAGGACTAGCGGGAGCCACGAGCAGTACTTC.

J is TRBJ2-5 and V is TRBV20-1, with 13 bases that match TRBD2. CDR3 length equals 15 residues. CDR1 is DFQATT, CDR2 SNEGSKA, per germline (reference sequence). Trimming removed 3 bases from V and 8 bases from J; junction bases left unmatched: 9. The CDR3 sequence is CSASPTSGRAGTQYF. CDR3 bases: TGCAGTGCTAGTCCCACTAGCGGGAGGGCCGGAACCCAGTACTTC.

This chain connects TRBV7-6 to TRBJ2-3; D unclear. CDR3 length: 14 residues. Germline values: CDR1 SGHVS, CDR2 FNYEAQ. Trimming shortened V by 4 bases and J by 7 bases, and 15 bases separated the two germline ends. The CDR3 DNA is TGTGCCAGCAGCTCAGGCTCGACGACGCATACGCAGTATTTT. It codes for CASSSGSTTHTQYF.